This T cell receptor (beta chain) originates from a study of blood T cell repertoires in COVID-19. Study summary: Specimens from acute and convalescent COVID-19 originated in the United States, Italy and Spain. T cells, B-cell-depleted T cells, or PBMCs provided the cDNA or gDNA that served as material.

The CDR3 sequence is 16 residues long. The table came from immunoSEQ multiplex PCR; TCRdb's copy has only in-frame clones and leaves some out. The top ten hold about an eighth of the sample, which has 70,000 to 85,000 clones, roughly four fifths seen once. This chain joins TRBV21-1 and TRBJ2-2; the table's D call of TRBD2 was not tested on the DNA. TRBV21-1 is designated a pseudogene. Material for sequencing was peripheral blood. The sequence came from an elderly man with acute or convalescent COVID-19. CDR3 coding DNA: TGTGCCAGCAGCAAAGTTCCTAGCGGGGCCACCGGGGAGCTGTTTTTT. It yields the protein CASSKVPSGATGELFF.